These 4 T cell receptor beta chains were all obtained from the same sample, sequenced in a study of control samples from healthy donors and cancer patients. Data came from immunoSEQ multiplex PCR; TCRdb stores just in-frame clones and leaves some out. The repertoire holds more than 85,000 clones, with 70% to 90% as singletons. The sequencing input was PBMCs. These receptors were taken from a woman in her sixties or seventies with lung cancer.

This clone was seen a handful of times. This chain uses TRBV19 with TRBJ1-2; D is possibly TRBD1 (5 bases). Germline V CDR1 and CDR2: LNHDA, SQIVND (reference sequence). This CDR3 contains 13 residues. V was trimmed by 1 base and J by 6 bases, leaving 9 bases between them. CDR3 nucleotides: TGTGCCAGTAGTATAGGGGAAGGGGATGGCTACACCTTC. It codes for CASSIGEGDGYTF.

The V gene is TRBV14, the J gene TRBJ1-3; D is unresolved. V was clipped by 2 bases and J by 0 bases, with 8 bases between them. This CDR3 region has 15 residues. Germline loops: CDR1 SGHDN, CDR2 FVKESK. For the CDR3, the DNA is TGTGCCAGCAGCCAACAAGTAAGCTCTGGAAACACCATATATTTT. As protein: CASSQQVSSGNTIYF.

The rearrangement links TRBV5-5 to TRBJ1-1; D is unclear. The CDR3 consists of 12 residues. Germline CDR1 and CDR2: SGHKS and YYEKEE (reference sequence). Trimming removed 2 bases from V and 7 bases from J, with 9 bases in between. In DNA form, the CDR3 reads TGTGCCAGCAGCTTTCCAGAGATTGAAGCTTTCTTT. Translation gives CASSFPEIEAFF.

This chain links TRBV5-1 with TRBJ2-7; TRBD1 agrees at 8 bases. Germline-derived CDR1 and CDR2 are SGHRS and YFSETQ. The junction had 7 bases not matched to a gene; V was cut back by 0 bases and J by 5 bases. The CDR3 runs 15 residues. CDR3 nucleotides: TGCGCCAGCAGCTTGGAGGCAGGGGGCATCCACGAGCAGTACTTC. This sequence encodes CASSLEAGGIHEQYF.